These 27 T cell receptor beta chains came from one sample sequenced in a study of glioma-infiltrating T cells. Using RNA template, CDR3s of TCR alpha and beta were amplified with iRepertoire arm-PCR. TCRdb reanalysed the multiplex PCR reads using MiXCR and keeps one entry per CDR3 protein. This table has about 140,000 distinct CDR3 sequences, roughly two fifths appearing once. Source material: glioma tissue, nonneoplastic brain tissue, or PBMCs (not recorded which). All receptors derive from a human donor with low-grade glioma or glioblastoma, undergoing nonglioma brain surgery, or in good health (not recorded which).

Written as DNA, the CDR3 is TGTGCCAGCAGCCGGGAAGGAGGGTCGGGATACGAGCAGTACTTC. Its protein is CASSREGGSGYEQYF. This chain joins TRBV6-6 and TRBJ2-7; TRBD2 might be the D (6 bases). CDR1 is MNHNY, CDR2 SVGAGI, per germline (reference sequence). This CDR3 has 15 residues. V was cut by 6 bases and J by 4 bases, with 19 bases left in between.

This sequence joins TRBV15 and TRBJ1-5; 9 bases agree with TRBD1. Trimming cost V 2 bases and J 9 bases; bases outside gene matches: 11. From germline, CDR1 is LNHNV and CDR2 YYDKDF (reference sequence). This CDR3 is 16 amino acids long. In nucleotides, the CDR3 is TGTGCCACCAGCAGACTCGGGACAGGGAGAGTAGGGCCCCAGCATTTT. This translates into CATSRLGTGRVGPQHF.

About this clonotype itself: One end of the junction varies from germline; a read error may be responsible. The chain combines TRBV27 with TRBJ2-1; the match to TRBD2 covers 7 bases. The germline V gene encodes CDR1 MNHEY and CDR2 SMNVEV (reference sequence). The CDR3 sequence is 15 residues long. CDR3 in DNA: TGTGCCAGCAGTTTCTCCGGGACTACGTACAATGGGCAGTTCTTC. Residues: CASSFSGTTYNGQFF.

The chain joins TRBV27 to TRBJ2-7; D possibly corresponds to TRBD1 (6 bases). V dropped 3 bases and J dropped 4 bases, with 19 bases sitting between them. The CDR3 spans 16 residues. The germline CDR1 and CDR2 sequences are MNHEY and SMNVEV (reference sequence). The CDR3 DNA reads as TGTGCCAGCAGTTTCGGGTACGTCGGTCAGGGGTACGAGCAGTACTTC. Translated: CASSFGYVGQGYEQYF.

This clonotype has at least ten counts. Here the CDR3 DNA reads TGTGCCAGCAGCCCCCCGACGGAACTAACAGAAGCTTTCTTT. The encoded protein is CASSPPTELTEAFF. The V call is TRBV28, the J call TRBJ1-1; D is ambiguous. The V gene lost 6 bases and the J gene lost 8 bases, with 19 bases spanning the gap. The CDR3 covers 14 residues. The germline V gene has CDR1 MDHEN and CDR2 SYDVKM.

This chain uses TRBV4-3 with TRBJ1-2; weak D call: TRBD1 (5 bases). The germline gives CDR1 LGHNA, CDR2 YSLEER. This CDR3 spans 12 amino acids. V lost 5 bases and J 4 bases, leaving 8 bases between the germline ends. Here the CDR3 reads CASSDDSYGYTF. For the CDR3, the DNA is TGCGCCAGCAGCGACGACAGCTATGGCTACACCTTC.

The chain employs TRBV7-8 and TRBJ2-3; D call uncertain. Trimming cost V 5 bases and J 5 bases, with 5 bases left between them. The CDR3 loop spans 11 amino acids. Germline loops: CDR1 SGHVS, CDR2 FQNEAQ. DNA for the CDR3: TGTGCCAGCAGCGTTATAGATACGCAGTATTTT. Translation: CASSVIDTQYF.

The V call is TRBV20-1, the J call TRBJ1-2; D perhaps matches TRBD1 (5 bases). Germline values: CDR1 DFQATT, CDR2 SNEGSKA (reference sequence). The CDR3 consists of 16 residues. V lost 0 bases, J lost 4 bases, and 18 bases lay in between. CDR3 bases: TGCAGTGCTAGAGATTGGGCGGGGGTCGACAGCTATGGCTACACCTTC. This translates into CSARDWAGVDSYGYTF.

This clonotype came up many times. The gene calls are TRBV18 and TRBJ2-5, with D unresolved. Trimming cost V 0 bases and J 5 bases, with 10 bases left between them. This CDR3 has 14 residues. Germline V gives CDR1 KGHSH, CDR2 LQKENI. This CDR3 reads CASSPPSKSETQYF. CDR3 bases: TGTGCCAGCTCACCACCTTCCAAGTCGGAGACCCAGTACTTC.

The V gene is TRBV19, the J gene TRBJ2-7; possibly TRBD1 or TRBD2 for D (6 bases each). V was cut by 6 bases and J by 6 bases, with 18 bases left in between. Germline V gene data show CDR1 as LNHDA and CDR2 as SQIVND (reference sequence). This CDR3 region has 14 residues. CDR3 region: CASSITGGSTEQYF. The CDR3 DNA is TGTGCCAGTAGCATCACCGGGGGCTCTACCGAGCAGTACTTC.

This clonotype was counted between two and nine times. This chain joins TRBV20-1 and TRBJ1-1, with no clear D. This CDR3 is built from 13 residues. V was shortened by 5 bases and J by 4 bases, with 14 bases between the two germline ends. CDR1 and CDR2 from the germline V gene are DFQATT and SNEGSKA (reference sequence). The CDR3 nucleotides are TGCAGTGCTGGAGGATCGTGGGCCACTGAAGCTTTCTTT. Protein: CSAGGSWATEAFF.

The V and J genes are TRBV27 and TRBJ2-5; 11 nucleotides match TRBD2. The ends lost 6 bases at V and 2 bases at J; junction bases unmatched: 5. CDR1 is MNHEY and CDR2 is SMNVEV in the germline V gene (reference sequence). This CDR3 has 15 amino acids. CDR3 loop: CASRLAGEWQETQYF. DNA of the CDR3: TGTGCCAGCAGACTAGCGGGAGAATGGCAAGAGACCCAGTACTTC.

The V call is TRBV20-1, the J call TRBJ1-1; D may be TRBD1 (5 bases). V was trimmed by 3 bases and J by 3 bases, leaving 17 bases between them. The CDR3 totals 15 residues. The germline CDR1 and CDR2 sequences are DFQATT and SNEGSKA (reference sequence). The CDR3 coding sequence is TGCAGTGCTAGTAGTAGGTCCGGGACGGACACTGAAGCTTTCTTT. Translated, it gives CSASSRSGTDTEAFF.

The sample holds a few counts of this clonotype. The CDR3 DNA follows: TGCAGTGCCCTCGCGTTGAGCGGCTTCTCCTACGAGCAGTACTTC. It is translated as CSALALSGFSYEQYF. The chain carries TRBV20-1 and TRBJ2-7; TRBD2 is a possible D gene (5 bases). V lost 6 bases and J lost 0, with 18 bases in between. CDR3 length: 15 amino acids. The germline CDR1 and CDR2 sequences are DFQATT and SNEGSKA (reference sequence).

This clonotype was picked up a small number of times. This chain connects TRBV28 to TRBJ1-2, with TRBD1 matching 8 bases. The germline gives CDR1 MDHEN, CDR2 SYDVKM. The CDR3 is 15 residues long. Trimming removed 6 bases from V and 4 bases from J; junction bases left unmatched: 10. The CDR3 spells CASSPGSGGSYGYTF. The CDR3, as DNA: TGTGCCAGCAGCCCGGGGTCAGGGGGCTCCTATGGCTACACCTTC.

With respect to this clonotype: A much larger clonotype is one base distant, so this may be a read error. This chain's CDR3 is CASSRPMNTEALF. The CDR3 coding sequence is TGTGCCAGCAGTCGACCCATGAACACTGAAGCTCTCTTT. This chain joins TRBV28 and TRBJ1-1; no clear D gene. In germline, CDR1 is MDHEN, CDR2 SYDVKM. The CDR3 length is 13 residues.

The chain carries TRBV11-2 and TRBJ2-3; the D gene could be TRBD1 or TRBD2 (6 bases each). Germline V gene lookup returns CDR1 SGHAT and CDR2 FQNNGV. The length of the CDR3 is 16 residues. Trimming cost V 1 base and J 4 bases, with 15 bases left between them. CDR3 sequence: CASSLVPGAIADTQYF. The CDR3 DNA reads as TGTGCCAGCAGCTTAGTTCCGGGGGCAATCGCAGATACGCAGTATTTT.

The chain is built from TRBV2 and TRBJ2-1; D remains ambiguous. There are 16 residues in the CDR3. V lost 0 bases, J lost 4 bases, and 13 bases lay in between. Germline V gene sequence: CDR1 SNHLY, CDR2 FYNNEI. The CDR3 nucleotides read TGTGCCAGCAGTGAAGCTCCCGGCTTTGGGTACAATGAGCAGTTCTTC. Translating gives CASSEAPGFGYNEQFF.

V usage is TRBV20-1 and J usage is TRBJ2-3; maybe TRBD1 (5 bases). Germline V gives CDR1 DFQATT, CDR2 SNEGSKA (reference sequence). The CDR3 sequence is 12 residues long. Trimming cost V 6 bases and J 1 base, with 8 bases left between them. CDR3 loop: CSAWGGTDTQYF. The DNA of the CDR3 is TGCAGTGCGTGGGGCGGCACAGATACGCAGTATTTT.

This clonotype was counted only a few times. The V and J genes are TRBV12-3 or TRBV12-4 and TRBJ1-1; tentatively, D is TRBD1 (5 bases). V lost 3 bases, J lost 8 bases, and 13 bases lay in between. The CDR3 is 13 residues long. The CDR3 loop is CASSFPIGTEAFF. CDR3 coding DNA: TGTGCCAGCAGTTTCCCCATAGGGACCGAAGCTTTCTTT.

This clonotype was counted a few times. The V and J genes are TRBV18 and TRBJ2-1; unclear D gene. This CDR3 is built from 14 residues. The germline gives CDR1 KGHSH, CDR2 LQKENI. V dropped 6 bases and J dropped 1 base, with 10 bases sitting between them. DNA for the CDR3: TGTGCCAGCTCGTACGATGGGTCCTACAATGAGCAGTTCTTC. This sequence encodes CASSYDGSYNEQFF.

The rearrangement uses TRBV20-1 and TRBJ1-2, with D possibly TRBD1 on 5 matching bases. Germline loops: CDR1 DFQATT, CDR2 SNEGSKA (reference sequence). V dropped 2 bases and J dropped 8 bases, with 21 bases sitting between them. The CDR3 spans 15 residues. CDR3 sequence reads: CSARSPSSGPEGYTF. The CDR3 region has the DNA TGCAGTGCTAGATCCCCCTCCTCGGGACCCGAGGGCTACACCTTC.

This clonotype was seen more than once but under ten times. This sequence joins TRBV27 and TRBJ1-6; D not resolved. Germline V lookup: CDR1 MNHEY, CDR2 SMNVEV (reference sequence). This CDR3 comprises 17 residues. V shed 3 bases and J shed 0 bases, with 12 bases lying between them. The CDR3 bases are TGTGCCAGCAGTTTGTCGGCCGAGAGCTCCTATAATTCACCCCTCCACTTT. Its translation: CASSLSAESSYNSPLHF.

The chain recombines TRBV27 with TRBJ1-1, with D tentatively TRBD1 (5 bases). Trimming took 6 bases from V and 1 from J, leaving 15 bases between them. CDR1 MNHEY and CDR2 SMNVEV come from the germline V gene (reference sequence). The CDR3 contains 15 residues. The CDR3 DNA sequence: TGTGCCAGCAGGGTTGACCAACAGGAGAACACTGAAGCTTTCTTT. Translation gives CASRVDQQENTEAFF.

The CDR3 nucleotides are TGTGCCAGCAGACTGGACTGGGGCCATGAGCAGTTCTTC. Amino acid sequence: CASRLDWGHEQFF. This rearrangement joins TRBV7-2 to TRBJ2-1; D is tentatively TRBD1 or TRBD2 (5 bases each). Germline V gene data show CDR1 as SGHTA and CDR2 as FQGNSA. The V end lost 6 bases, the J end lost 8 bases, and 14 bases lay between the germline ends. The CDR3 contains 13 residues.

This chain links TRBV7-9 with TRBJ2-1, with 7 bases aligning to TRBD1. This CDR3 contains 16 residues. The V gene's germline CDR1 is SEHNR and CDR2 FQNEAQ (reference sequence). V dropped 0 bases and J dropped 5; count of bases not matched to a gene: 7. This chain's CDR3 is CASSLAVRGPNNEQFF. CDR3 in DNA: TGTGCCAGCAGCTTAGCGGTGAGGGGGCCGAACAATGAGCAGTTCTTC. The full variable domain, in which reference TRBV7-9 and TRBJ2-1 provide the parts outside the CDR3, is DTGVSQNPRHKITKRGQNVTFRCDPISEHNRLYWYRQTLGQGPEFLTYFQNEAQLEKSRLLSDRFSAERPKGSFSTLEIQRTEQGDSAMYLCASSLAVRGPNNEQFFGPGTRLTVL.

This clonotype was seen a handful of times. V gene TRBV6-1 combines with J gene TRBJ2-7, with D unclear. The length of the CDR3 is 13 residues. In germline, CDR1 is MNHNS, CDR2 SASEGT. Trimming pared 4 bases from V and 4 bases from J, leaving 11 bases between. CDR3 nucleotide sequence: TGTGCCAGCAGTGCGCCCGACTGGTACGAGCAGTACTTC. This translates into CASSAPDWYEQYF.